This TCR beta chain is from a study of graft-versus-host responses after intestinal transplantation. Study in general: Multivisceral, liver-intestinal, or isolated intestinal grafts were transplanted into recipients.

This CDR3 has 15 residues. V was cut by 4 bases and J by 4 bases, with 16 bases left in between. Germline-derived CDR1 and CDR2 are MNHNS and SASEGT. General study points: Detection of GvH clones occurred in recipient marrow, and some had their first appearance in ileum or blood.

Points on this clone: Its antigen is unidentified.

Method: immunoSEQ multiplex PCR; TCRdb's copy keeps in-frame clones and lacks some. The sample has about 57,000 clones, 80% to 90% seen once; the top ten hold approximately 1.5%. Material: PBMCs, obtained 26 days after transplant. The chain uses TRBV6-1 and TRBJ1-2; D is perhaps TRBD1 (6 bases). This receptor was taken from a human patient who received an intestinal transplant, so some T cells may come from the graft donor. Here the CDR3 reads CASSVGMTGPYGYTF. CDR3 nucleotides: TGTGCCAGCAGTGTTGGAATGACAGGCCCCTATGGCTACACCTTC.